This TCR beta chain was obtained from a study of shared clonotypes between healthy human individuals. Study at large: Plates per donor: three CD4 naive, three CD4 memory, two CD8 naive, one CD8 memory.

CDR1 and CDR2 from the germline V gene are MDHEN and SYDVKM. The CDR3 has 14 residues. The V and J ends lost 7 bases and 7 bases respectively, with 14 bases between them. Subsets obtained from CD4+ cells comprised CD45RA+ naive and CD45RA-negative memory cells. Sorted-subset replicate PCRs used about 200 ng of genomic DNA. This amount corresponded to about 30,000 T cell genomes. Sequencing used immunoSEQ multiplex PCR; TCRdb keeps in-frame clones, though not all of them. The table lists 2 million to 3 million clones, approximately 93% of them singletons. This clonotype was obtained from a man between 18 and 35 years old in good health. Some clones in this sample may be carry-over from other donors' samples. The J gene is TRBJ1-6, the V gene TRBV28, with D perhaps matching TRBD1 (5 bases). Sequencing input: naive CD4+ T cells from PBMCs. Subset indicated: CD45RA+ positively selected. The CDR3 DNA reads as TGTGCCAGCACTCTGGGGGGGGTAAATTCACCCCTCCACTTT. Its translation is CASTLGGVNSPLHF.